The 10 T cell receptor beta chains in this list originate from one sample, sequenced in a study of blood T cell repertoires in COVID-19. Some clones are missing from TCRdb's copy, which holds only in-frame ones; the method was immunoSEQ multiplex PCR. Counted here are about 60,000 clones, about 90% occurring once; the ten biggest clones make up approximately 13%. The material sequenced was peripheral blood. These receptors were taken from a man aged 55 to 70 with active COVID-19.

The rearrangement links TRBV18 to TRBJ1-3, with TRBD1 matching 8 bases. The CDR3 has 16 amino acids. With V trimmed by 3 bases and J by 8 bases, 12 bases remained unmatched. Per germline, CDR1 KGHSH and CDR2 LQKENI. CDR3 residues: CASSPRTPRGPDTIYF. DNA of the CDR3: TGTGCCAGCTCACCCCGTACCCCCAGGGGGCCGGACACCATATATTTT. Variable domain in full (rest from reference TRBV18 and TRBJ1-3): NAGVMQNPRHLVRRRGQEARLRCSPMKGHSHVYWYRQLPEEGLKFMVYLQKENIIDESGMPKERFSAEFPKEGPSILRIQQVVRGDSAAYFCASSPRTPRGPDTIYFGEGSWLTVV.

The chain joins TRBV3-1 (or the pseudogene TRBV3-2) to TRBJ2-5, with 9 positions matching TRBD2. The V segment lost 4 bases and the J segment 3 bases; nucleotides outside the gene matches: 12. Germline loops: CDR1 LGHDT, CDR2 YNNKEL (reference sequence). The CDR3 is 17 residues long. The CDR3 bases are TGTGCCAGCAGCCCCCTCAGGTCTAGCGGGGTGAAAGAGACCCAGTACTTC. Protein product: CASSPLRSSGVKETQYF.

In this sample, this clone turned up once. CDR3 residues: CASSLGVLGYTF. For the CDR3, the DNA is TGTGCCAGCAGCTTAGGAGTCTTAGGCTACACCTTC. This chain uses TRBV7-8 with TRBJ1-2; no definite D call. The CDR3 runs 12 residues. V gave up 1 base and J gave up 8 bases, with 8 bases separating them. Germline V gives CDR1 SGHVS, CDR2 FQNEAQ.

The chain links TRBV5-1 to TRBJ2-2, with TRBD2 identical over 10 bases. From germline, CDR1 is SGHRS and CDR2 YFSETQ. The CDR3 consists of 18 residues. The V gene end was trimmed by 3 bases and the J gene end by 1 base; junction bases not matched to a gene: 9. As DNA, the CDR3 is TGCGCCAGCAGCTATGGGGCTAGCGGGAGAGGGAACACCGGGGAGCTGTTTTTT. Its translation: CASSYGASGRGNTGELFF.

The chain recombines TRBV10-3 with TRBJ2-5; possibly TRBD2 for D (5 bases). This CDR3 contains 15 residues. CDR1 and CDR2 from the germline V gene are ENHRY and SYGVKD. With 3 bases removed from V and 5 bases from J, the gap between germline ends came to 16 bases. CDR3 loop: CAISDPEGRGETQYF. The CDR3 DNA reads TGTGCCATCAGTGACCCCGAGGGCCGAGGGGAGACCCAGTACTTC.

V usage is TRBV5-6 and J usage is TRBJ1-6; a weak D match, TRBD1 (5 bases). This CDR3 region has 14 residues. Trimming took off 7 bases at V and 8 bases at J, with 16 bases between the two ends. Germline-derived CDR1 and CDR2 are SGHDT and YYEEEE. The CDR3 protein is CASRVGGRDSPLHF. The CDR3 bases are TGTGCCAGCCGGGTGGGGGGTAGGGATTCACCCCTCCACTTT.

The CDR3 loop reads CASSVEGGTYEQYF. The CDR3 nucleotides read TGTGCCAGCAGCGTAGAGGGAGGGACCTACGAGCAGTACTTC. This chain links TRBV9 with TRBJ2-7; 7 positions match TRBD2. The CDR3 spans 14 residues. The trim removed 0 bases at V and 2 bases at J, leaving 2 bases unmatched. Germline CDR1 SGDLS, CDR2 YYNGEE.

The chain is built from TRBV27 and TRBJ2-1; D gene ambiguous. This CDR3 contains 12 residues. The germline V gene encodes CDR1 MNHEY and CDR2 SMNVEV (reference sequence). Trimming shortened V by 4 bases and J by 4 bases, and 5 bases separated the two germline ends. In nucleotides, the CDR3 is TGTGCCAGCAGTTCGGGTTACAATGAGCAGTTCTTC. Translated: CASSSGYNEQFF.

The chain is built from TRBV27 and TRBJ1-1; D not certain. The CDR3 sequence is 13 residues long. Between the trimmed V and J ends, which lost 5 bases and 2 bases, there was a span of 9 bases. Germline CDR1 and CDR2: MNHEY and SMNVEV (reference sequence). The CDR3: CASSLSVNTEAFF. The CDR3 nucleotides are TGTGCCAGCAGTCTGTCCGTAAACACTGAAGCTTTCTTT.

This chain uses TRBV12-3 or TRBV12-4 with TRBJ2-1, with 7 positions matching TRBD1. CDR3 length equals 12 residues. Trimming took 3 bases from V and 10 from J; bases not matched to a gene: 3. The CDR3 nucleotides read TGTGCCAGCAGTTTTTGGGGACAGGAGCAGTTCTTC. It is translated as CASSFWGQEQFF.